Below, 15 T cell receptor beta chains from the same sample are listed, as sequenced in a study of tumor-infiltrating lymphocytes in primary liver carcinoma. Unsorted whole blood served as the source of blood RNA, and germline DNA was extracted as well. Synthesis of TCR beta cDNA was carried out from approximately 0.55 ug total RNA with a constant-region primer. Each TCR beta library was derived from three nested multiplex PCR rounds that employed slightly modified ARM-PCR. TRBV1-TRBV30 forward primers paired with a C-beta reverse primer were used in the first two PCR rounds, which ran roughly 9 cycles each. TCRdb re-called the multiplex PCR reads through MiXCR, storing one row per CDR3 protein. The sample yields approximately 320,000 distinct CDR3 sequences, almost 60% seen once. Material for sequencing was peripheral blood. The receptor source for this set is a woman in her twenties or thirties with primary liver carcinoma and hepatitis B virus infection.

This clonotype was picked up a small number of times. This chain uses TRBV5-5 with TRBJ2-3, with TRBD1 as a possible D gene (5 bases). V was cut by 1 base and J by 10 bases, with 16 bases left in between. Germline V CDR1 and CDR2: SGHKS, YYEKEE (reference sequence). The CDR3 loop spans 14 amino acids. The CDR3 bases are TGTGCCAGCAGCTTGTCCAGGGTGCAGGATTCGCAGTATTTT. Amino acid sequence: CASSLSRVQDSQYF.

The CDR3 sequence: CASSLGHPNGGAFF. DNA for the CDR3: TGTGCCAGCAGCTTAGGGCATCCGAACGGCGGAGCTTTCTTT. The rearrangement uses TRBV7-9 and TRBJ1-1, with unresolved D. The CDR3 sequence is 14 residues long. CDR1 is SEHNR, CDR2 FQNEAQ, per germline (reference sequence). V was trimmed by 1 base and J by 10 bases, leaving 16 bases between them.

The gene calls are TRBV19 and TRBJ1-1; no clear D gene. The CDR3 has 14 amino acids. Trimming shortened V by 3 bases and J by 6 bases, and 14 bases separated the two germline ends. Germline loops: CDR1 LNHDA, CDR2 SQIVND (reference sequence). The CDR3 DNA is TGTGCCAGTAGTATTCGGAGGAGAGGGTCTGAAGCTTTCTTT. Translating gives CASSIRRRGSEAFF.

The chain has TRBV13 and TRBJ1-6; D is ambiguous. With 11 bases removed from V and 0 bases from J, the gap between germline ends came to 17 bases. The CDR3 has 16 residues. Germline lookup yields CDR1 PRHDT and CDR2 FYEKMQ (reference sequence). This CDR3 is CACNLQGSSYNSPLHF. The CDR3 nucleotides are TGTGCCTGCAACCTACAAGGGAGCTCCTATAATTCACCCCTCCACTTT. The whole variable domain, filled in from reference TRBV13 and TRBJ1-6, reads AAGVIQSPRHLIKEKRETATLKCYPIPRHDTVYWYQQGPGQDPQFLISFYEKMQSDKGSIPDRFSAQQFSDYHSELNMSSLELGDSALYFCACNLQGSSYNSPLHFGNGTRLTVT.

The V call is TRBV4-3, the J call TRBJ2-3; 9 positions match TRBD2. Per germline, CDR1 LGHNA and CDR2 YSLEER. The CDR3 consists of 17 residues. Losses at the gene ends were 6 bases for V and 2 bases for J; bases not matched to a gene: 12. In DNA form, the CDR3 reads TGCGCCAGCAGTCAACCCCGGACTAGCGAGTACACAGATACGCAGTATTTT. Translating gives CASSQPRTSEYTDTQYF.

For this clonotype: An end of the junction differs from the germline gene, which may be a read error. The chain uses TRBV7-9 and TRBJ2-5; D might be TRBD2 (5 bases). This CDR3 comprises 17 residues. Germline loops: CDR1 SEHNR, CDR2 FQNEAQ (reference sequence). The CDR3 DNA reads TGTGCCAGCAACTTAGGGTCTATGCGTAGCGACCAAGAGACCCAGTACTTC. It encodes CASNLGSMRSDQETQYF. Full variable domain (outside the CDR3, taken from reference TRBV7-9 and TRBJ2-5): DTGVSQNPRHKITKRGQNVTFRCDPISEHNRLYWYRQTLGQGPEFLTYFQNEAQLEKSRLLSDRFSAERPKGSFSTLEIQRTEQGDSAMYLCASNLGSMRSDQETQYFGPGTRLLVL.

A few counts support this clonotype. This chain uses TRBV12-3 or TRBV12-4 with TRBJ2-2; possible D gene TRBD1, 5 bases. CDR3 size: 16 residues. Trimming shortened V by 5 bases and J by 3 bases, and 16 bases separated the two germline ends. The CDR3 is CASSGASLFYTGELFF. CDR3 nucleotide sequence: TGTGCCAGCAGTGGGGCTTCACTCTTCTACACCGGGGAGCTGTTTTTT.

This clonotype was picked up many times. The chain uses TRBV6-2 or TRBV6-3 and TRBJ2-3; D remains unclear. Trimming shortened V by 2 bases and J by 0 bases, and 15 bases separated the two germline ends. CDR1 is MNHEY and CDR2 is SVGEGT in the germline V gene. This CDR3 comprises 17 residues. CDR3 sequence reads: CASSYPRLDPSTDTQYF. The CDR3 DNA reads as TGTGCCAGCAGTTACCCTAGACTGGATCCTAGCACAGATACGCAGTATTTT.

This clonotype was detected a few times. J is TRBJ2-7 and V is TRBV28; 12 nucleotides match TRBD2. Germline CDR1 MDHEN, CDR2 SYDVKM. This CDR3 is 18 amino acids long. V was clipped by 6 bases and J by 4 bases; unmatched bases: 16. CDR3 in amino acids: CASRTRGRALAGGYEQYF. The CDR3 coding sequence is TGTGCCAGCAGGACTAGGGGTAGGGCACTAGCGGGAGGTTACGAGCAGTACTTC.

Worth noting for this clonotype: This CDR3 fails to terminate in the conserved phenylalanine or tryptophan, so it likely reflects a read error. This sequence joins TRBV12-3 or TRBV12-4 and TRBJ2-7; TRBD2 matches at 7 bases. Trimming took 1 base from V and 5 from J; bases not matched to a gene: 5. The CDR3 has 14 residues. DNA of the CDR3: TGTGCCAGCAGTTTAGGGGGGAGGGCCAACGAGCAGTACCTC. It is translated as CASSLGGRANEQYL.

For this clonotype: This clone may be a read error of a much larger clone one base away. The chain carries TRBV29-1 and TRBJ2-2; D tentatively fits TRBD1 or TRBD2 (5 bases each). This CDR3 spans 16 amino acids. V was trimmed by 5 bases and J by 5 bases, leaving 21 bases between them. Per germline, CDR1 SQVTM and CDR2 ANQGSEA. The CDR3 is CSVIGDVNFKTGELFF. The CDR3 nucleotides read TGCAGCGTTATTGGGGACGTCAACTTTAAAACCGGGGAGCTGTTTTTT.

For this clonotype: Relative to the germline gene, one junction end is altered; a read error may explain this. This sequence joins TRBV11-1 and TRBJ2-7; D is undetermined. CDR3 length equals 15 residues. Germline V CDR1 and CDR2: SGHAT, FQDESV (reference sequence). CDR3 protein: CAGSREPDGSYEQYF. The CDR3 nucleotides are TGTGCCGGCAGCCGAGAACCGGACGGATCCTACGAGCAGTACTTC.

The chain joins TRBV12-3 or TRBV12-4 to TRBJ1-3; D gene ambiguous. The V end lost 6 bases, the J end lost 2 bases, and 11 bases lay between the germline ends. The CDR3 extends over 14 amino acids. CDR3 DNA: TGTGCCAGCAGCCTCTCCGGGGCTGGAAACACCATATATTTT. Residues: CASSLSGAGNTIYF.

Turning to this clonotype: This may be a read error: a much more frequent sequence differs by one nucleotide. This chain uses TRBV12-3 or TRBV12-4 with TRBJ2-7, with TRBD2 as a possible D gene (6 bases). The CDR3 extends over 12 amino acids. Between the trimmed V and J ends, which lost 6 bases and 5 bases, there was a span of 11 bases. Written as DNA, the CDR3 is TGTGCCAGCAGGCGGGACGTTCACGAGCAGTACTTC. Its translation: CASRRDVHEQYF.

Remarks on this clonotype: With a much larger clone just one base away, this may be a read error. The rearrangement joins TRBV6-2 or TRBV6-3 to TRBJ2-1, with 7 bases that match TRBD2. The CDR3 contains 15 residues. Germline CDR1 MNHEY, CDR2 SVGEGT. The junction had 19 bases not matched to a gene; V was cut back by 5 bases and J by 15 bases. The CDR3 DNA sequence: TGTGCCAGCAGTCGTGATGGGACTAACGGGAGAGAGGGGTTCTTC. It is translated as CASSRDGTNGREGFF.